The subject of this entry is one TCR beta chain. The record originates from a study of blood T cell repertoires in COVID-19. About the research overall: COVID-19 samples from acute and convalescent phases originated in the United States, Italy and Spain.

As processed by the authors: Scientists estimated how many nucleated cells there were by amplifying reference gene primers. Some clones are missing from TCRdb's copy, which holds only in-frame ones; the method was immunoSEQ multiplex PCR. Clonal size and the V and J genes are those of that table, whereas D and trimming came from the DNA. The profile shows under 150,000 clones, about 83% of them singletons. This CDR3 has 16 amino acids. V shed 4 bases and J 9 bases; nucleotides not matched to a gene: 13. Germline values: CDR1 SGHDN, CDR2 FVKESK. The J gene is TRBJ2-5, the V gene TRBV14; 11 nucleotides line up with TRBD2. Sequencing input: peripheral blood. The origin of this receptor is a man aged 35-49 years with active or convalescent COVID-19. CDR3 region: CASSRRLAGRGEPQYF. CDR3 sequence (DNA): TGTGCCAGCAGCCGCCGACTAGCGGGGCGGGGGGAGCCCCAGTACTTC.